This T cell receptor beta chain was captured by sequencing in a study of PD-L1 blockade in urothelial cancer. Libraries were prepared by immunoSEQ multiplex PCR; TCRdb keeps only in-frame clonotypes and omits some of them. The sample has about 21,000 clones, nearly 90% seen once; the top ten hold about 16%. The sequence was collected from a woman aged 60-75 years with urothelial cancer. Sequencing used PBMCs, obtained around atezolizumab (anti-PD-L1) treatment.

CDR3: CASSPGTDTEAFF. The CDR3 nucleotides read TGTGCCAGCTCACCGGGGACAGACACTGAAGCTTTCTTT. The V call is TRBV18, the J call TRBJ1-1; 7 bases agree with TRBD1. V shed 3 bases, J shed 3 bases, and the junction held 1 base outside the gene matches. The CDR3 runs 13 residues. The germline V gene encodes CDR1 KGHSH and CDR2 LQKENI.